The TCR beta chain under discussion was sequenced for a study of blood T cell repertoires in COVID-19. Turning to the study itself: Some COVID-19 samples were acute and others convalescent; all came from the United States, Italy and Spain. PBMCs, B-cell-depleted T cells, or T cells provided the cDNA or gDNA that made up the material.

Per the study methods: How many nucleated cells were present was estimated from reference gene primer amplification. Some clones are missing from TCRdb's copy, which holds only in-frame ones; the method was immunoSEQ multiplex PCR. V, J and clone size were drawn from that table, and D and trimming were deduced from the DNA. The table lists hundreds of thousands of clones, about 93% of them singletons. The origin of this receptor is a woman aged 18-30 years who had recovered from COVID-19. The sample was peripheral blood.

The CDR3 region has the DNA TGTGCCAGCAGCGCAGCGTCCCCGGGGCAGTATTTT. Its protein product is CASSAASPGQYF. The chain is built from TRBV7-7 and TRBJ2-3, with D uncertain. Germline V gives CDR1 SSHAT, CDR2 FNYEAQ (reference sequence). V lost 5 bases and J 11 bases, leaving 14 bases between the germline ends. The CDR3 has 12 residues.